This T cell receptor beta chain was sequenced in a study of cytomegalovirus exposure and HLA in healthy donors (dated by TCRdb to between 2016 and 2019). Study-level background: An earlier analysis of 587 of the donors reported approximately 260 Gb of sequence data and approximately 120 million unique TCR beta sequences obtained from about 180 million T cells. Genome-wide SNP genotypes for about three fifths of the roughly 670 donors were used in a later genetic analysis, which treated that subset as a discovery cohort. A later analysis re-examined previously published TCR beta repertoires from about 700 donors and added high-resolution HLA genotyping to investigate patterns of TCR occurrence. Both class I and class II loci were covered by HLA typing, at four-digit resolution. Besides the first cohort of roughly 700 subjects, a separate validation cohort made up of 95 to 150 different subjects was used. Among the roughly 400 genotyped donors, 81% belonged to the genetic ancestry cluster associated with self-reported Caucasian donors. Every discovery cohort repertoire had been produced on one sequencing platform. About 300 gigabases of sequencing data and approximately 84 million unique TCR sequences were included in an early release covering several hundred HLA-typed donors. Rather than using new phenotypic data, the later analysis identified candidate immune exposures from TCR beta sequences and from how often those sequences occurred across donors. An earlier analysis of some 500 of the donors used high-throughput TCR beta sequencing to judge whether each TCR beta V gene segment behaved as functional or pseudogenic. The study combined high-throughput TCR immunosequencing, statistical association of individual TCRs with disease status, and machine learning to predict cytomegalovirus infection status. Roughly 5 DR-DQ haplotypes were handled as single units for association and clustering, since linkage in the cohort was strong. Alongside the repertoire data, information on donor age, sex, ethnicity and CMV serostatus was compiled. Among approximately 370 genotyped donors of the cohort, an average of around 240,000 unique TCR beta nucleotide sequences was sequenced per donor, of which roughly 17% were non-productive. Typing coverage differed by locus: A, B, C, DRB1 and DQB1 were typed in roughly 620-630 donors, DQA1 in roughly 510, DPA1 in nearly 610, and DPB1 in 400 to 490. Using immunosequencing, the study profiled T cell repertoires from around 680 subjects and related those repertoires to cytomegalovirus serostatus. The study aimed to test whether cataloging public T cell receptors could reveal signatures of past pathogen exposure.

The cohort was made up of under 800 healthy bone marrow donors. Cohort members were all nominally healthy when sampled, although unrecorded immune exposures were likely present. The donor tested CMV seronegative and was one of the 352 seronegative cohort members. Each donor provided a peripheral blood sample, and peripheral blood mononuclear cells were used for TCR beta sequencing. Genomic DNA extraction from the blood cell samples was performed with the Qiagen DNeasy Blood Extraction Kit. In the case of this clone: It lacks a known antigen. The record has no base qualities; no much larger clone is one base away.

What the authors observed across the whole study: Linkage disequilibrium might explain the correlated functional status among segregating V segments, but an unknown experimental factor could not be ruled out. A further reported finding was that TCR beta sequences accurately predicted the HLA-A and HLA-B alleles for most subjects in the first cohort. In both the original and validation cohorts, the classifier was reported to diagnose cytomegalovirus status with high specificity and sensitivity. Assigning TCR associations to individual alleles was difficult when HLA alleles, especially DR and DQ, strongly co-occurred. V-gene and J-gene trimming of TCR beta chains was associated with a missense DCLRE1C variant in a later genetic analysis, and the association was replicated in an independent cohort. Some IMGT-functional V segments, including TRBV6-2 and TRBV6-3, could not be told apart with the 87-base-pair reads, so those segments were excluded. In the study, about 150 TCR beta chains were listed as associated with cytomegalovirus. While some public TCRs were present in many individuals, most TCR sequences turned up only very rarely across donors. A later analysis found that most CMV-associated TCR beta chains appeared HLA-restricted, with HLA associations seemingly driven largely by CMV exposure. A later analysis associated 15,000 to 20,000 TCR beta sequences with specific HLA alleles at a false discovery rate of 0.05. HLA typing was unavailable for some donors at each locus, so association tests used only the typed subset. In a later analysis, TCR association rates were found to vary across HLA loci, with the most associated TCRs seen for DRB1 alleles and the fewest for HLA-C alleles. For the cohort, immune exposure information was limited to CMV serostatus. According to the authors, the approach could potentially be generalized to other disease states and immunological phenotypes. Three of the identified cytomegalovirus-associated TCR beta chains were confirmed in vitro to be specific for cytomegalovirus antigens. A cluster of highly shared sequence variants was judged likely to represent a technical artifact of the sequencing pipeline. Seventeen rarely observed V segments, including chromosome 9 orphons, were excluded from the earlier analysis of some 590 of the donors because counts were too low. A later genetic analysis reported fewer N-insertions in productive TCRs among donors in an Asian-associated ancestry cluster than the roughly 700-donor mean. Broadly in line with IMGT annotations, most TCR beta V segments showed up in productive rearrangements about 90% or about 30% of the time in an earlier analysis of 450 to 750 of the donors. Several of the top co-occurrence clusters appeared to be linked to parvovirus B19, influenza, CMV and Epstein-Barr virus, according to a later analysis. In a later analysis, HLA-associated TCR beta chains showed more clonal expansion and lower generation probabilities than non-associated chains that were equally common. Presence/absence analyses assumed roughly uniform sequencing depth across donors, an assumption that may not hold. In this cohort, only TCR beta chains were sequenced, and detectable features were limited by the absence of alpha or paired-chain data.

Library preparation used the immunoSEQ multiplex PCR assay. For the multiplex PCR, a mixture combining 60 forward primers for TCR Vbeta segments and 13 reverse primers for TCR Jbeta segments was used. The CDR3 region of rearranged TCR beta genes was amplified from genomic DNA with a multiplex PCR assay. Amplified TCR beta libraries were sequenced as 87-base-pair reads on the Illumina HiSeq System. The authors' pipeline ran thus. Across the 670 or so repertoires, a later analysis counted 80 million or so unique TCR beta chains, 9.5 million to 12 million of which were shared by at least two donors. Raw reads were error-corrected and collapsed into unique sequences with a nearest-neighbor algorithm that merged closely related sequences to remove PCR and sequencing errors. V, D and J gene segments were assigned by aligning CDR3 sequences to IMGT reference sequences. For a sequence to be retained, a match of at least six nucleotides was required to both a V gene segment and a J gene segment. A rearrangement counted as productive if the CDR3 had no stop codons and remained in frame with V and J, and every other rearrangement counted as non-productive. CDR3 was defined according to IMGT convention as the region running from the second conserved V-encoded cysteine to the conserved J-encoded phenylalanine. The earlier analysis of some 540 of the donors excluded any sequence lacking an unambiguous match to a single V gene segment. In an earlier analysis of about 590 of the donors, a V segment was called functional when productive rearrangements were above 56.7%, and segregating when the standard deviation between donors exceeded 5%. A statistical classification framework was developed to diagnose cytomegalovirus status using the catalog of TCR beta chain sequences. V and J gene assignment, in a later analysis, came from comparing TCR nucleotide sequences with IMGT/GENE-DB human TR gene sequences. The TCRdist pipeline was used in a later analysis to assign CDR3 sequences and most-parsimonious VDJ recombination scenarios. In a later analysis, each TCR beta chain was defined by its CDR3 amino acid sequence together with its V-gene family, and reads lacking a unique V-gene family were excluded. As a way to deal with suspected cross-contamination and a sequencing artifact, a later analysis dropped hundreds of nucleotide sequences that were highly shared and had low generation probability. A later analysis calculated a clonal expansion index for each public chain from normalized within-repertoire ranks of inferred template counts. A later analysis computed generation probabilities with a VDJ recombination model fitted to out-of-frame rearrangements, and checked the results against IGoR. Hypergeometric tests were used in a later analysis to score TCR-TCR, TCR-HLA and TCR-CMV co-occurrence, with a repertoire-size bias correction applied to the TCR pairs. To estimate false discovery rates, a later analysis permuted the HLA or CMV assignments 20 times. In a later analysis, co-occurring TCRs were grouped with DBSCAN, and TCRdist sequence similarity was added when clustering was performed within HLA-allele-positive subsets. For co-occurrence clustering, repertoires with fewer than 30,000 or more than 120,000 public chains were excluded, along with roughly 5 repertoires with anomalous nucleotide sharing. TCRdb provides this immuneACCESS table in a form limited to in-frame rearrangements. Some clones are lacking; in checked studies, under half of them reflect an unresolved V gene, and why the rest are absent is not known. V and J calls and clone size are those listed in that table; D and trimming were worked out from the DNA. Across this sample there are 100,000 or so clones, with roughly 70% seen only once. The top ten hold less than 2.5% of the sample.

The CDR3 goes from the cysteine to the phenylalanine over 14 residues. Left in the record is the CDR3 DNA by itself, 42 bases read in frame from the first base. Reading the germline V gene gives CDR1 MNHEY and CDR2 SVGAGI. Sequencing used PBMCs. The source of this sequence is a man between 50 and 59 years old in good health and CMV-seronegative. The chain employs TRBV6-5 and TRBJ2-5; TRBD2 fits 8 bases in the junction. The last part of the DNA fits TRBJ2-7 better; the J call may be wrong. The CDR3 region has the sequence CASSYSSGVYEQYF. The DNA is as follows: TGTGCCAGCAGTTACTCTAGCGGGGTTTACGAGCAGTACTTC.